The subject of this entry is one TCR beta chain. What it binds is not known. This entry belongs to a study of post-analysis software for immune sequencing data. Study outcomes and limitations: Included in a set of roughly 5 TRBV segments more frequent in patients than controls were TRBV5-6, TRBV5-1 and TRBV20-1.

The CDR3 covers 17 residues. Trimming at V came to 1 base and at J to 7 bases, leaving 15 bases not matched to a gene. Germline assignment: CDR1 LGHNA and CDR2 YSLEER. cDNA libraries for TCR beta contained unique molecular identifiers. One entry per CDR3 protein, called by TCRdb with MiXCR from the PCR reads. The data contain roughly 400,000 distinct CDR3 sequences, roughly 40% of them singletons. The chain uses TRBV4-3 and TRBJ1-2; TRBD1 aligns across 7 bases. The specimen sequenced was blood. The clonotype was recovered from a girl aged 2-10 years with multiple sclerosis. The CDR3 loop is CASSQAFPRDRMIGYTF. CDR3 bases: TGCGCCAGCAGCCAAGCCTTCCCGCGGGACAGAATGATTGGCTACACCTTC.